The 23 T cell receptor beta chains below were found in one sample sequenced in a study of identical twins. Via MiXCR, TCRdb re-called the 5' RACE reads, giving one row per CDR3 protein. The repertoire holds 690,000 or so distinct CDR3 sequences, with 5.5% to 6.5% as singletons. Input material: naive T cells sorted from blood. The receptors were sampled from a young man in good health.

This clonotype was found many times. This chain joins TRBV25-1 and TRBJ2-1, with D perhaps matching TRBD2 (6 bases). Per germline, CDR1 MGHDK and CDR2 SYGVNS. V was pared by 10 bases and J by 0 bases, with 13 bases between. The CDR3 has 14 amino acids. The CDR3 region has the DNA TGTGCCACCCGTAGCGGAAGCTCCTACAATGAGCAGTTCTTC. This encodes CATRSGSSYNEQFF.

This clonotype occurred many times. The rearrangement uses TRBV27 and TRBJ2-3; D perhaps matches TRBD1 (6 bases). This CDR3 region has 15 residues. Germline V gene sequence: CDR1 MNHEY, CDR2 SMNVEV (reference sequence). The germline V and J ends were trimmed by 4 bases and 0 bases, with 11 bases remaining between them. This chain's CDR3 is CASSSGTSSTDTQYF. CDR3 DNA sequence: TGTGCCAGCAGTTCGGGGACATCTAGCACAGATACGCAGTATTTT.

V and J are TRBV12-3 or TRBV12-4 and TRBJ2-3; TRBD2 aligns across 7 bases. V was clipped by 5 bases and J by 0 bases; unmatched bases: 11. The CDR3 has 17 amino acids. The CDR3 region is CASSPQTSESSTDTQYF. The CDR3 DNA follows: TGTGCCAGCAGTCCCCAAACTAGCGAAAGTAGCACAGATACGCAGTATTTT.

A few counts support this clonotype. The chain couples TRBV20-1 to TRBJ1-4; D is unresolved. Deletions cut 7 bases from V and 7 bases from J, with 10 bases between. CDR1 is DFQATT and CDR2 is SNEGSKA in the germline V gene (reference sequence). The CDR3 has 11 amino acids. The CDR3 here is CSERVGEKLFF. In DNA, the CDR3 is TGCAGTGAAAGGGTTGGTGAAAAACTGTTTTTT.

This clonotype was seen many times. The J gene is TRBJ2-3, the V gene TRBV27, with D possibly called TRBD1 or TRBD2 (7 bases each). The germline CDR1 and CDR2 sequences are MNHEY and SMNVEV (reference sequence). The V end was cut by 4 bases, the J end by 1 base, with 15 bases between. The CDR3 sequence is 16 residues long. CDR3 in DNA: TGTGCCAGCAGTTATTACAGGGGAGGGGGCACAGATACGCAGTATTTT. Its protein product is CASSYYRGGGTDTQYF.

V usage is TRBV29-1 and J usage is TRBJ2-1, with a tentative D call TRBD2 (6 bases). The length of the CDR3 is 16 residues. Germline V CDR1 and CDR2: SQVTM, ANQGSEA. The germline V and J ends were trimmed by 3 bases and 1 base, with 16 bases remaining between them. In nucleotides, the CDR3 is TGCAGCGTTGATCGGTTGTCTAGCGTATCCTACAATGAGCAGTTCTTC. Protein sequence: CSVDRLSSVSYNEQFF.

The sample holds a few counts of this clonotype. V and J are TRBV18 and TRBJ2-7; D is uncertain. The CDR3 totals 14 residues. CDR1 is KGHSH and CDR2 is LQKENI in the germline V gene. V lost 6 bases to trimming and J lost 7 bases, with 19 bases between them. As DNA, the CDR3 is TGTGCCAGCTCCGCCGGAGAGGTTAGCCGGGAGCAGTACTTC. Encoded protein: CASSAGEVSREQYF. Drawing the rest from reference TRBV18 and TRBJ2-7, the complete variable domain is NAGVMQNPRHLVRRRGQEARLRCSPMKGHSHVYWYRQLPEEGLKFMVYLQKENIIDESGMPKERFSAEFPKEGPSILRIQQVVRGDSAAYFCASSAGEVSREQYFGPGTRLTVT.

This clonotype appeared a few times. The chain joins TRBV9 to TRBJ2-7; D is ambiguous. V lost 0 bases to trimming and J lost 1 base, with 11 bases between them. Germline CDR1 is SGDLS and CDR2 is YYNGEE. The CDR3 sequence is 15 residues long. The CDR3: CASSVGVTPSYEQYF. Written as DNA, the CDR3 is TGTGCCAGCAGCGTAGGTGTAACACCATCCTACGAGCAGTACTTC.

The sample holds many counts of this clonotype. CDR3 sequence: CSVTGGLGTEAFF. In nucleotides, the CDR3 is TGCAGCGTGACAGGGGGCCTGGGGACTGAAGCTTTCTTT. The rearrangement uses TRBV29-1 and TRBJ1-1; 10 nucleotides agree with TRBD1. V was pared by 6 bases and J by 5 bases, with 6 bases of the junction left unmatched. Germline loops: CDR1 SQVTM, CDR2 ANQGSEA. The CDR3 has 13 amino acids.

This clonotype was counted many times. This rearrangement joins TRBV5-1 to TRBJ1-1; 10 bases match TRBD1. The CDR3 extends over 17 amino acids. The V segment lost 0 bases and the J segment 8 bases; nucleotides outside the gene matches: 13. The germline V gene encodes CDR1 SGHRS and CDR2 YFSETQ. In nucleotides, the CDR3 is TGCGCCAGCAGCTTGGCGGGGTCTCGGACAGGGGGTTTGGAAGCTTTCTTT. Translated, it gives CASSLAGSRTGGLEAFF.

The sample holds a few counts of this clonotype. V gene TRBV29-1 combines with J gene TRBJ2-2; D is ambiguous. Deletions cut 7 bases from V and 0 bases from J, with 18 bases between. From germline, CDR1 is SQVTM and CDR2 ANQGSEA. The CDR3 loop spans 16 amino acids. The CDR3 DNA sequence: TGCAGCGCCGGCCGGGTCCTTGGAGCGAACACCGGGGAGCTGTTTTTT. This encodes CSAGRVLGANTGELFF.

This clonotype was detected ten times or more. The chain couples TRBV4-1 to TRBJ2-1; 9 bases match TRBD2. The CDR3 has 15 residues. The germline gives CDR1 MGHRA, CDR2 YSYEKL. The trim removed 1 base at V and 3 bases at J, leaving 1 base unmatched. The CDR3 region has the DNA TGCGCCAGCAGCCAAGGACTAGCGGTCTACAATGAGCAGTTCTTC. Translating gives CASSQGLAVYNEQFF.

There are many counts of this clonotype. CDR3 region: CASSQDAAGGWFNEQFF. Here the CDR3 DNA reads TGCGCCAGCAGCCAGGACGCAGCGGGCGGCTGGTTTAATGAGCAGTTCTTC. The rearrangement links TRBV4-3 to TRBJ2-1; D might be TRBD2 (6 bases). Germline V gene lookup returns CDR1 LGHNA and CDR2 YSLEER. This CDR3 comprises 17 residues. The V gene lost 3 bases and the J gene lost 7 bases, with 22 bases spanning the gap.

This clonotype was seen many times. V and J are TRBV5-1 and TRBJ2-3; D may be TRBD2 (6 bases). V was pared by 7 bases and J by 1 base, with 19 bases between. This CDR3 has 16 residues. The germline CDR1 and CDR2 sequences are SGHRS and YFSETQ. DNA for the CDR3: TGCGCCAGCCAATACCCCGGACTACGGGGCACAGATACGCAGTATTTT. Protein sequence: CASQYPGLRGTDTQYF.

The chain uses TRBV7-2 and TRBJ2-1; possible D gene TRBD2, 6 bases. This CDR3 contains 14 residues. Trimming shortened V by 5 bases and J by 10 bases, and 18 bases separated the two germline ends. CDR1 is SGHTA, CDR2 FQGNSA, per germline. The CDR3 DNA reads TGTGCCAGCAGCCTGGACCTAGGCGCGGGAGAGCAGTTCTTC. Translated: CASSLDLGAGEQFF.

Ten or more counts support this clonotype. CDR3 bases: TGTGCCAGCAGCTCCCGGACGGACGAAGCTTTCTTT. Its translation: CASSSRTDEAFF. The chain carries TRBV7-6 and TRBJ1-1, with D unclear. Germline lookup yields CDR1 SGHVS and CDR2 FNYEAQ. The V gene lost 4 bases and the J gene lost 8 bases, with 11 bases spanning the gap. The CDR3 runs to 12 residues.

In its sample, this clonotype was seen many times. The chain is built from TRBV5-1 and TRBJ1-1; D remains ambiguous. CDR3 length equals 14 residues. V dropped 0 bases and J dropped 7 bases, with 13 bases sitting between them. Germline CDR1 is SGHRS and CDR2 is YFSETQ. In DNA form, the CDR3 reads TGCGCCAGCAGCTTGGAAGGGCAGTCTAGTGAAGCTTTCTTT. This encodes CASSLEGQSSEAFF. Together with reference TRBV5-1 and TRBJ1-1, the CDR3 gives the full variable domain: KAGVTQTPRYLIKTRGQQVTLSCSPISGHRSVSWYQQTPGQGLQFLFEYFSETQRNKGNFPGRFSGRQFSNSRSEMNVSTLELGDSALYLCASSLEGQSSEAFFGQGTRLTVV.

This chain links TRBV9 with TRBJ2-2; 9 bases fit TRBD2. The germline CDR1 and CDR2 sequences are SGDLS and YYNGEE. The CDR3 has 16 amino acids. With 0 bases clipped from V and 4 bases from J, the junction kept 4 bases outside the gene matches. The CDR3 spells CASSVAPAGGTGELFF. The CDR3 DNA reads TGTGCCAGCAGCGTAGCCCCAGCGGGAGGCACCGGGGAGCTGTTTTTT.

This clonotype came up many times. The rearrangement links TRBV28 to TRBJ2-2; the D is unclear. CDR1 is MDHEN, CDR2 SYDVKM, per germline. Trimming cost V 3 bases and J 0 bases, with 2 bases left between them. This CDR3 has 13 residues. The CDR3 region is CASSFTNTGELFF. The CDR3 DNA reads TGTGCCAGCAGTTTTACGAACACCGGGGAGCTGTTTTTT.

The sample holds many counts of this clonotype. The rearrangement links TRBV5-1 to TRBJ2-7; TRBD1 agrees at 9 bases. V was clipped by 3 bases and J by 3 bases; unmatched bases: 1. The CDR3 loop spans 13 amino acids. Germline CDR1 and CDR2: SGHRS and YFSETQ. The CDR3 here is CASSWGQGYEQYF. In DNA, the CDR3 is TGCGCCAGCAGCTGGGGACAGGGCTACGAGCAGTACTTC.

This clonotype was seen many times. The chain employs TRBV11-2 and TRBJ1-1, with D unclear. Germline V lookup: CDR1 SGHAT, CDR2 FQNNGV. The CDR3 is made up of 16 amino acids. With 1 base removed from V and 0 bases from J, the gap between germline ends came to 12 bases. DNA for the CDR3: TGTGCCAGCAGCTTAGGTGAGCGGCACATGAACACTGAAGCTTTCTTT. Translation: CASSLGERHMNTEAFF.

This chain connects TRBV28 to TRBJ2-2; TRBD2 matches 8 bases. The V gene's germline CDR1 is MDHEN and CDR2 SYDVKM. This CDR3 is built from 15 residues. The J segment lost 6 bases and the V segment lost 3 bases, leaving 6 bases of the junction unmatched. CDR3 in DNA: TGTGCCAGCAGTTTGAGCGGGAGTTGGGCCGGGGAGCTGTTTTTT. The encoded protein is CASSLSGSWAGELFF. The complete variable domain, with remaining parts taken from reference TRBV28 and TRBJ2-2, reads DVKVTQSSRYLVKRTGEKVFLECVQDMDHENMFWYRQDPGLGLRLIYFSYDVKMKEKGDIPEGYSVSREKKERFSLILESASTNQTSMYLCASSLSGSWAGELFFGEGSRLTVL.

This clonotype was found a few times. The chain couples TRBV5-6 to TRBJ2-5; 9 positions agree with TRBD1. The CDR3 runs 14 residues. Germline V gene data show CDR1 as SGHDT and CDR2 as YYEEEE. Trimming cost V 4 bases and J 6 bases; bases outside gene matches: 7. As DNA, the CDR3 is TGTGCCAGCAGCCCCGGGACAGGGACGAAGACCCAGTACTTC. As protein: CASSPGTGTKTQYF. Using reference TRBV5-6 and TRBJ2-5 for the parts outside the CDR3, the full variable domain is DAGVTQSPTHLIKTRGQQVTLRCSPKSGHDTVSWYQQALGQGPQFIFQYYEEEERQRGNFPDRFSGHQFPNYSSELNVNALLLGDSALYLCASSPGTGTKTQYFGPGTRLLVL.